These 15 T cell receptor beta chains share one sample of origin, sequenced in a study of blood T cells in healthy people across ages. A J-beta primer mix and a sample-barcoded 5' primer were used in a second PCR of about 6 to 12 cycles. TCRdb reprocessed the 5' RACE reads with MiXCR, giving one entry per CDR3 protein. This table has under 850,000 distinct CDR3 sequences, about 37% appearing once. The material sequenced was blood. The receptor set was obtained from a man younger than 35 in good health.

This clonotype has a handful of counts. This rearrangement joins TRBV6-2 or TRBV6-3 to TRBJ2-1; the D call may be TRBD1 or TRBD2 (5 bases each). There are 16 residues in the CDR3. Trimming pared 2 bases from V and 5 bases from J, leaving 16 bases between. Germline-derived CDR1 and CDR2 are MNHEY and SVGEGT. CDR3 nucleotides: TGTGCCAGCAGTTACGGGGGAACCGGGCCAGACAATGAGCAGTTCTTC. Protein product: CASSYGGTGPDNEQFF.

The chain is built from TRBV4-2 and TRBJ1-4; TRBD1 is a possible D gene (6 bases). The CDR3 has 16 amino acids. Germline assignment: CDR1 LGHNA and CDR2 YNFKEQ. V lost 0 bases and J 7 bases, leaving 15 bases between the germline ends. CDR3 amino acids: CASSQEGGARIEKLFF. CDR3 nucleotides: TGTGCCAGCAGCCAAGAGGGGGGGGCGCGAATTGAAAAACTGTTTTTT.

The V and J genes are TRBV6-2 or TRBV6-3 and TRBJ2-3; possibly TRBD2 for D (5 bases). The germline V gene has CDR1 MNHEY and CDR2 SVGEGT. V lost 5 bases and J 0 bases, leaving 18 bases between the germline ends. The CDR3 spans 17 residues. The CDR3 is CASSARAERWSTDTQYF. CDR3 nucleotides: TGTGCCAGCAGTGCCCGGGCGGAGCGGTGGAGCACAGATACGCAGTATTTT.

V is TRBV7-9 and J is TRBJ1-2; 7 bases are shared with TRBD1. Trimming took 1 base from V and 4 from J; bases not matched to a gene: 15. The CDR3 totals 18 residues. CDR1 is SEHNR and CDR2 is FQNEAQ in the germline V gene (reference sequence). The CDR3 loop reads CASSLVPGTVVGVYGYTF. CDR3 nucleotides: TGTGCCAGCAGCTTAGTCCCCGGGACAGTGGTTGGGGTCTATGGCTACACCTTC.

This clonotype was recorded at least ten times. V is TRBV7-9 and J is TRBJ2-3; D is uncertain. The germline V gene encodes CDR1 SEHNR and CDR2 FQNEAQ (reference sequence). V was cut by 2 bases and J by 0 bases, with 6 bases left in between. The CDR3 runs to 14 residues. The CDR3 nucleotides read TGTGCCAGCAGCTTAACACTTAGCACAGATACGCAGTATTTT. It yields the protein CASSLTLSTDTQYF. Together with reference TRBV7-9 and TRBJ2-3, the CDR3 gives the full variable domain: DTGVSQNPRHKITKRGQNVTFRCDPISEHNRLYWYRQTLGQGPEFLTYFQNEAQLEKSRLLSDRFSAERPKGSFSTLEIQRTEQGDSAMYLCASSLTLSTDTQYFGPGTRLTVL.

The rearrangement joins TRBV4-2 to TRBJ1-6, with 9 bases matching TRBD1. The length of the CDR3 is 15 residues. With V trimmed by 5 bases and J by 5 bases, 4 bases remained unmatched. Germline assignment: CDR1 LGHNA and CDR2 YNFKEQ. The chain's CDR3 is CASSGRDRDNSPLHF. CDR3 in DNA: TGTGCCAGCAGCGGACGGGACAGGGATAATTCACCCCTCCACTTT.

This clonotype has only a few counts. This chain links TRBV6-6 with TRBJ2-5; TRBD2 agrees at 7 bases. V lost 4 bases and J lost 11; bases outside the gene matches: 22. The germline CDR1 and CDR2 sequences are MNHNY and SVGAGI (reference sequence). There are 17 residues in the CDR3. The CDR3 DNA reads TGTGCCAGCAGTTCTAACGAACTAGCGAGCCGAGGGAATGAGCAGTACTTC. Translating gives CASSSNELASRGNEQYF.

V gene TRBV5-1 combines with J gene TRBJ2-1; D is possibly TRBD1 (6 bases). Germline loops: CDR1 SGHRS, CDR2 YFSETQ. Trimming stripped 2 bases from V and 8 bases from J, with 17 bases between. This CDR3 has 15 amino acids. As DNA, the CDR3 is TGCGCCAGCAGCTTTAGCAGGGGCGGAGGCTATGAGCAGTTCTTC. Encoded protein: CASSFSRGGGYEQFF.

This clonotype came up a few times. This chain uses TRBV12-3 or TRBV12-4 with TRBJ2-5; tentatively, D is TRBD1 or TRBD2 (5 bases each). CDR3 size: 11 residues. In DNA, the CDR3 is TGTGCGGCAGGGAGCCAAGAGACCCAGTACTTC. It codes for CAAGSQETQYF.

The V call is TRBV30, the J call TRBJ1-2; a weak D match, TRBD1 (5 bases). V was shortened by 7 bases and J by 4 bases, with 10 bases between the two germline ends. Germline loops: CDR1 GTSNPN, CDR2 SVGIG (reference sequence). This CDR3 region has 11 residues. The CDR3 region is CALTALYGYTF. Here the CDR3 DNA reads TGTGCCTTGACAGCACTCTATGGCTACACCTTC. Full variable domain (rest looked up from reference TRBV30 and TRBJ1-2): SQTIHQWPATLVQPVGSPLSLECTVEGTSNPNLYWYRQAAGRGLQLLFYSVGIGQISSEVPQNLSASRPQDRQFILSSKKLLLSDSGFYLCALTALYGYTFGSGTRLTVV.

This clonotype was seen a few times. V and J are TRBV20-1 and TRBJ2-3, with TRBD2 identical over 9 bases. V lost 6 bases, J lost 4 bases, and 8 bases stayed unmatched. The CDR3 totals 14 residues. The germline gives CDR1 DFQATT, CDR2 SNEGSKA (reference sequence). DNA for the CDR3: TGCAGTGCCATCCCTAGCGGGGCCCCAGATACGCAGTATTTT. Protein product: CSAIPSGAPDTQYF.

V usage is TRBV28 and J usage is TRBJ2-7, with a tentative D call TRBD2 (5 bases). Germline lookup yields CDR1 MDHEN and CDR2 SYDVKM. The CDR3 consists of 14 residues. V was cut by 7 bases and J by 0 bases, with 13 bases left in between. CDR3: CASINSGSSYEQYF. CDR3 bases: TGTGCCAGCATCAATAGTGGGAGCTCCTACGAGCAGTACTTC.

The chain employs TRBV10-3 and TRBJ1-2, with D tentatively TRBD1 (6 bases). The CDR3 runs to 12 residues. V was pared by 7 bases and J by 8 bases, with 14 bases between. CDR1 and CDR2 (germline): ENHRY, SYGVKD. CDR3 DNA sequence: TGTGCCATCAATCCAGGGGAGAGGGGCTACACCTTC. This translates into CAINPGERGYTF.

V and J are TRBV5-1 and TRBJ2-3, with 7 bases fitting TRBD1. This CDR3 has 14 residues. V lost 8 bases and J lost 2; bases outside the gene matches: 8. Germline V CDR1 and CDR2: SGHRS, YFSETQ. CDR3 nucleotides: TGCGCCAGTGGATTGGGGACAGTCACAGATACGCAGTATTTT. It is translated as CASGLGTVTDTQYF.

The rearrangement joins TRBV12-3 or TRBV12-4 to TRBJ2-5; tentatively, D is TRBD2 (6 bases). The ends were cut back, 5 bases at V and 6 bases at J, with 16 bases in the middle. The CDR3 length is 14 residues. The CDR3 here is CASSVGRTGQTQYF. CDR3 sequence (DNA): TGTGCCAGCAGTGTAGGGAGGACGGGACAGACCCAGTACTTC.